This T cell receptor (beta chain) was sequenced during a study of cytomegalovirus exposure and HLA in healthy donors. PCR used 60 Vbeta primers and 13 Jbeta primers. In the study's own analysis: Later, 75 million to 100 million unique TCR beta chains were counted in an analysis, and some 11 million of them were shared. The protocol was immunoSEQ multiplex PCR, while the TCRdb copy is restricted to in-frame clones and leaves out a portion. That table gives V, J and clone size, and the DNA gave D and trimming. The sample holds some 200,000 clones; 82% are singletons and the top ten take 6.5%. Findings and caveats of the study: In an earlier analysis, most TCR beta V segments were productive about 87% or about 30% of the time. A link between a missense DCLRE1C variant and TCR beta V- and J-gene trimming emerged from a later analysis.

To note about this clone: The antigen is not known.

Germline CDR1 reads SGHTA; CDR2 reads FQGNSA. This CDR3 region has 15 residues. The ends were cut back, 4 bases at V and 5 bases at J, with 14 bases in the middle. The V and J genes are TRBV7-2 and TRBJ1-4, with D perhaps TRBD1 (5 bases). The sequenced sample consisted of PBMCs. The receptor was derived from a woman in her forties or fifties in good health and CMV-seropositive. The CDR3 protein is CASSSMGGANEKLFF. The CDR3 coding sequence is TGTGCCAGCAGCTCGATGGGAGGGGCAAATGAAAAACTGTTTTTT.